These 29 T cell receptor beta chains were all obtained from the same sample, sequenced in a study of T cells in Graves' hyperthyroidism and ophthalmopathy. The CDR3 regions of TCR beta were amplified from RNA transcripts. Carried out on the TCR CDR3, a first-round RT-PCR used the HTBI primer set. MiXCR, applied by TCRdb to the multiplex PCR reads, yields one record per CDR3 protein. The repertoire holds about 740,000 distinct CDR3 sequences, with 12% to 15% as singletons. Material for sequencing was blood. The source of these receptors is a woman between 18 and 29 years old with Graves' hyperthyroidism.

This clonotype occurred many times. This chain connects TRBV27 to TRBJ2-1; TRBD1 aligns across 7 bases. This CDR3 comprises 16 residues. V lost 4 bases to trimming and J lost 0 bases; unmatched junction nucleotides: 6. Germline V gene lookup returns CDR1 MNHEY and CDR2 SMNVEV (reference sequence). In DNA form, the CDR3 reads TGTGCCAGCAGTTGGGCGACAGGGAGCTCCTACAATGAGCAGTTCTTC. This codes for CASSWATGSSYNEQFF.

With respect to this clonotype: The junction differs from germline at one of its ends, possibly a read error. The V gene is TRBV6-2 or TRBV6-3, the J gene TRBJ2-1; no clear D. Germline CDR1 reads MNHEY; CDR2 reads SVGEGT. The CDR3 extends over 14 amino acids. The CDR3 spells CAGSYSRQNNEQFF. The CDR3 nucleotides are TGTGCCGGCAGTTACTCGAGGCAGAACAATGAGCAGTTCTTC.

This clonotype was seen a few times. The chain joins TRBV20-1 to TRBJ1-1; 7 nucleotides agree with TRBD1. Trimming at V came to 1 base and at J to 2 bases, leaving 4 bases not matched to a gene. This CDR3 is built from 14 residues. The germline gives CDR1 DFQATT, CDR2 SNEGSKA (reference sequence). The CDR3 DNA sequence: TGCAGTGCTAGAGGCCAAGGGGGCAACACTGAAGCTTTCTTT. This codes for CSARGQGGNTEAFF.

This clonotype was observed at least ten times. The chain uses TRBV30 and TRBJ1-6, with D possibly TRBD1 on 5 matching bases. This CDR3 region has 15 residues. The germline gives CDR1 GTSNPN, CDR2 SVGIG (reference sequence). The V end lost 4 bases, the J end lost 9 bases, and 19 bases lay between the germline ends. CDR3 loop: CAWKSGTRGGSPLHF. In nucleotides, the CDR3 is TGTGCCTGGAAGTCGGGGACTCGGGGAGGTTCACCCCTCCACTTT.

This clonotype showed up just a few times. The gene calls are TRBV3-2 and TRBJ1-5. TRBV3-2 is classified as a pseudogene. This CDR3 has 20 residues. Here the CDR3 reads CASSQEEGAGPAYSNQPQHF. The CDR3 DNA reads TGTGCCAGCAGCCAAGAAGAAGGGGCAGGGCCGGCTTATAGCAATCAGCCCCAGCATTTT.

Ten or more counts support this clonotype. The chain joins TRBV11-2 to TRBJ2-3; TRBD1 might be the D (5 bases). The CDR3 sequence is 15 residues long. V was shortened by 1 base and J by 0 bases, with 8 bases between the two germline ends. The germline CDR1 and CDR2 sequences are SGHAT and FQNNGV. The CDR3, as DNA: TGTGCCAGCAGCTTAGTTAGGGGCAGCACAGATACGCAGTATTTT. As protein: CASSLVRGSTDTQYF.

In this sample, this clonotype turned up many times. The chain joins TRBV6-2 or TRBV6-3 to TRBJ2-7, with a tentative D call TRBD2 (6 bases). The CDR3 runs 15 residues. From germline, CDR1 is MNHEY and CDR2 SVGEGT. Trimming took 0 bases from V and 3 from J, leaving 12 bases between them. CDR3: CASSYSLGSNYEQYF. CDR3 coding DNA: TGTGCCAGCAGTTACTCGCTCGGGAGTAACTACGAGCAGTACTTC.

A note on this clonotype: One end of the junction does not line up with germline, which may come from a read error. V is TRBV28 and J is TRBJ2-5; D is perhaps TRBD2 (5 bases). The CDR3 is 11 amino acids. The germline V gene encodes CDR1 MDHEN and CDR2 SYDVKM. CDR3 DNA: TGTGCCAGCAGTTTATCGGCTAGCCCAGTCTTC. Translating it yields CASSLSASPVF.

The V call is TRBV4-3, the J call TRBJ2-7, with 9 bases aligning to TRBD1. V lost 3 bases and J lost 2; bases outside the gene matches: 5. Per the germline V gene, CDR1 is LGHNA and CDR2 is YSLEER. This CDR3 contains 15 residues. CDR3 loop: CASSQGTGRTYEQYF. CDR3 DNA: TGCGCCAGCAGCCAGGGGACAGGGCGGACCTACGAGCAGTACTTC.

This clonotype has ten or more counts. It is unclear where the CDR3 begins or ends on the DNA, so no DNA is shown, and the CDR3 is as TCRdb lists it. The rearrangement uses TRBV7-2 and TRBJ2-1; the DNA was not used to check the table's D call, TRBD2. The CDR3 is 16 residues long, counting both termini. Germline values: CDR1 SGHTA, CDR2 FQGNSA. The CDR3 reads CASSTSSGGGRNEQFF.

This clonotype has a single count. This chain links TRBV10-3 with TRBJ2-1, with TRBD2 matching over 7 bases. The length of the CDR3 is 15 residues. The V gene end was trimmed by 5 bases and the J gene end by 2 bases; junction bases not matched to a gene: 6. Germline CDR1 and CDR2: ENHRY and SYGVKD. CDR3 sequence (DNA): TGTGCCATCAGTAGTTCTAGCGGCACCTACAATGAGCAGTTCTTC. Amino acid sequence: CAISSSSGTYNEQFF.

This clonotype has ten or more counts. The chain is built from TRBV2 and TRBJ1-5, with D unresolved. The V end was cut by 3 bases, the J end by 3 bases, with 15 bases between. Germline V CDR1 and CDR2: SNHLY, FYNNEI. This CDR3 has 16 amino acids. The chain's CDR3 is CASSDFFRRDNQPQHF. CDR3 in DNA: TGTGCCAGCAGTGACTTCTTTAGAAGAGACAATCAGCCCCAGCATTTT.

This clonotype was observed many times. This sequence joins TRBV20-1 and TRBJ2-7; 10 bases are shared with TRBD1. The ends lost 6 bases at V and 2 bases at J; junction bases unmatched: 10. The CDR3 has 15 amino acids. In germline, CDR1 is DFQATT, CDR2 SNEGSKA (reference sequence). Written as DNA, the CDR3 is TGCAGTGCGAACGACAGGGGGCGGCAAACCTACGAGCAGTACTTC. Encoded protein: CSANDRGRQTYEQYF.

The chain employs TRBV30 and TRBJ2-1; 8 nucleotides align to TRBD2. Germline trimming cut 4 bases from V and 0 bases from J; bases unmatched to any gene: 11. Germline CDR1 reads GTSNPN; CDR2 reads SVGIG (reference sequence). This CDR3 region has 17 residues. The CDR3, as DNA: TGTGCCTGGACCCTCAGCGGAGGGACTAGCTCCTACAATGAGCAGTTCTTC. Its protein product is CAWTLSGGTSSYNEQFF.

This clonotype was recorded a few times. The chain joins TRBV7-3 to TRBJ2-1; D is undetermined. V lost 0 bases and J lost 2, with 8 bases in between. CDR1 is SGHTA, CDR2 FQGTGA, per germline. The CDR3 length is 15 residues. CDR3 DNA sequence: TGTGCCAGCAGCTTAACCAGCCTGGCCTACAATGAGCAGTTCTTC. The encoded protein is CASSLTSLAYNEQFF.

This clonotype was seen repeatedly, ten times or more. CDR3 sequence reads: CASSSGTSGDYNEQFF. The CDR3 nucleotides read TGTGCCAGCAGCTCCGGGACTAGCGGGGACTACAATGAGCAGTTCTTC. This chain joins TRBV7-9 and TRBJ2-1; 13 positions agree with TRBD2. The V gene end was trimmed by 4 bases and the J gene end by 3 bases; junction bases not matched to a gene: 3. Germline lookup yields CDR1 SEHNR and CDR2 FQNEAQ (reference sequence). This CDR3 has 16 residues.

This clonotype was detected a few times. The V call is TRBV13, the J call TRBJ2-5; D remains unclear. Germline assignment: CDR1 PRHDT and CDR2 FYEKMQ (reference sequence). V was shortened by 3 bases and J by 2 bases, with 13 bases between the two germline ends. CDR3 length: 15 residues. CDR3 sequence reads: CASSFIGGDQETQYF. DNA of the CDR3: TGTGCCAGCAGCTTCATAGGCGGAGATCAAGAGACCCAGTACTTC.

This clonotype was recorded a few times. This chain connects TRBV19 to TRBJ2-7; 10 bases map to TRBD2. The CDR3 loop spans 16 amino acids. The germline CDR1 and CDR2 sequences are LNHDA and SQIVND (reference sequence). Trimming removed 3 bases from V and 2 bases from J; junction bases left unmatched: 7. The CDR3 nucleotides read TGTGCCAGTAGTATGGGTCCAGCGGGAGGGACCTACGAGCAGTACTTC. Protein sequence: CASSMGPAGGTYEQYF. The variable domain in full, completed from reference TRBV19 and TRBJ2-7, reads DGGITQSPKYLFRKEGQNVTLSCEQNLNHDAMYWYRQDPGQGLRLIYYSQIVNDFQKGDIAEGYSVSREKKESFPLTVTSAQKNPTAFYLCASSMGPAGGTYEQYFGPGTRLTVT.

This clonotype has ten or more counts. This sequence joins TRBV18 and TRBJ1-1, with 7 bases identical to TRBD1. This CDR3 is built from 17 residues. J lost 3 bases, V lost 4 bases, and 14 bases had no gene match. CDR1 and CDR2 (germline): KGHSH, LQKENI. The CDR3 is CASSRYHLAGGDTEAFF. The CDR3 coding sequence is TGTGCCAGCTCACGCTACCACTTGGCAGGGGGTGACACTGAAGCTTTCTTT.

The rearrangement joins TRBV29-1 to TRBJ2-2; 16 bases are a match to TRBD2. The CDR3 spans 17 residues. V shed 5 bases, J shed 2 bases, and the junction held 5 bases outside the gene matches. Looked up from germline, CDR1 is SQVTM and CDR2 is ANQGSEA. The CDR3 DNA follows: TGCAGCGTTCGGGGACTAGCGGGAGGGAGTAACACCGGGGAGCTGTTTTTT. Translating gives CSVRGLAGGSNTGELFF.

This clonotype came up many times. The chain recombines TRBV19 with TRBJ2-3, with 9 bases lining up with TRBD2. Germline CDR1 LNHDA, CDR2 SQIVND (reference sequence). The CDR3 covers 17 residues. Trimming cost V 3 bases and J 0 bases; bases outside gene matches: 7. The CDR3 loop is CASSILGGRVSTDTQYF. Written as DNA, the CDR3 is TGTGCCAGTAGTATTCTTGGCGGGAGGGTCAGCACAGATACGCAGTATTTT. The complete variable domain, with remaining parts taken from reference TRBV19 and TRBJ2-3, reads DGGITQSPKYLFRKEGQNVTLSCEQNLNHDAMYWYRQDPGQGLRLIYYSQIVNDFQKGDIAEGYSVSREKKESFPLTVTSAQKNPTAFYLCASSILGGRVSTDTQYFGPGTRLTVL.

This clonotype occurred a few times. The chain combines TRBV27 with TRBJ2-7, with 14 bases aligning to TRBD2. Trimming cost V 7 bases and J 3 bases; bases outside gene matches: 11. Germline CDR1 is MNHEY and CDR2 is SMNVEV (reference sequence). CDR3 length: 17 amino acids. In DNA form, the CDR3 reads TGTGCCAGCATCCCGCTCGGGACTAGCGGGAGAAACTACGAGCAGTACTTC. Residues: CASIPLGTSGRNYEQYF.

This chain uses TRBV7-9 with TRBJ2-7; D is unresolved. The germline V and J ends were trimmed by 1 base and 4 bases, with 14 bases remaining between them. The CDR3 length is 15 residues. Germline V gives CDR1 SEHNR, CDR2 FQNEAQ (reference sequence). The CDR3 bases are TGTGCCAGCAGCTTAGGAATAGGGTTCGGATACGAGCAGTACTTC. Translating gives CASSLGIGFGYEQYF.

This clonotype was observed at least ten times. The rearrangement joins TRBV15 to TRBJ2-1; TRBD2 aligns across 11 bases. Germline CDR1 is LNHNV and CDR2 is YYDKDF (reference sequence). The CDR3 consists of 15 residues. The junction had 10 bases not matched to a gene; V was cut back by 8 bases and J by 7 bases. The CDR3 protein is CATFSGRAFQNEQFF. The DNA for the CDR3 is TGTGCCACCTTTAGCGGGAGGGCCTTTCAGAATGAGCAGTTCTTC.

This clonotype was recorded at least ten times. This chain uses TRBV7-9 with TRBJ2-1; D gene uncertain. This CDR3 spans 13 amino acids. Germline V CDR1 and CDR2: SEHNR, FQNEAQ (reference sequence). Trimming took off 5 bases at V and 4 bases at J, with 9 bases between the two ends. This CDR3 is CASSPRIYNEQFF. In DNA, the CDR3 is TGTGCCAGCAGCCCCCGGATTTACAATGAGCAGTTCTTC. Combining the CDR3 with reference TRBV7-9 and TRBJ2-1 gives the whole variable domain DTGVSQNPRHKITKRGQNVTFRCDPISEHNRLYWYRQTLGQGPEFLTYFQNEAQLEKSRLLSDRFSAERPKGSFSTLEIQRTEQGDSAMYLCASSPRIYNEQFFGPGTRLTVL.

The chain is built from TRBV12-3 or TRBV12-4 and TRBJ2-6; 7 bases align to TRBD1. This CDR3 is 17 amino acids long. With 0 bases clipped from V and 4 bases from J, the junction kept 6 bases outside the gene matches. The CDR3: CASSLAQGVSGANVLTF. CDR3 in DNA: TGTGCCAGCAGTTTAGCCCAGGGGGTGTCCGGGGCCAACGTCCTGACTTTC.

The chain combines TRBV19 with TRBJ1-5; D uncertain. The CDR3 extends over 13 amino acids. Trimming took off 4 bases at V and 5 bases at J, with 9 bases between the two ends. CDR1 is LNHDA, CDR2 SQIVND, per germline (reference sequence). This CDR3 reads CASSKDNYQPQHF. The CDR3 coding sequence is TGTGCCAGTAGTAAAGACAACTATCAGCCCCAGCATTTT.

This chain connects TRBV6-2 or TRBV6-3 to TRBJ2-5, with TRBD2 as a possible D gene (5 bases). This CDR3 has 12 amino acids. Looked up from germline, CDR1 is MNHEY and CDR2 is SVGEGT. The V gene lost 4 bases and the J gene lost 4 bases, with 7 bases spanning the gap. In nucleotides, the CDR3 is TGTGCCAGCAGTTTGACTATAGAGACCCAGTACTTC. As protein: CASSLTIETQYF.

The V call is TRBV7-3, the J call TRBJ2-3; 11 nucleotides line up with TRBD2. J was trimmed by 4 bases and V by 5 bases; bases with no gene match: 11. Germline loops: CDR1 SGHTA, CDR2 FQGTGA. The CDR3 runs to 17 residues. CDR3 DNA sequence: TGTGCCAGCAGCATCCCGGGGCTAGCGGGAGGCGCAGATACGCAGTATTTT. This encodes CASSIPGLAGGADTQYF.